This is a list of T cell receptor beta chains from one sample in a study of cytomegalovirus exposure and HLA in healthy donors. Profiled with immunoSEQ multiplex PCR; TCRdb holds only in-frame clones, not every one. The data hold roughly 82,000 clones, with approximately 81% observed a single time. Sequencing was done on a sample of PBMCs. All receptors derive from a woman in her forties or fifties in good health and CMV-seropositive. Each CDR3 is given without its conserved first and last residue. The order of the fields is J gene, V gene, CDR3 protein.

>TRBJ2-7|TRBV2
ASNTHAGEQY
>TRBJ1-2|TRBV7-9
ASSSTDRQYGYT
>TRBJ1-5|TRBV6-6
ASSYGAPQH
>TRBJ2-7|TRBV27
ASSPGLAGVLMEEQY
>TRBJ2-1|TRBV19
ASSPPRSISYNEQF
>TRBJ2-7|TRBV28
ASSETGVRYEQY
>TRBJ2-5|TRBV29-1
SVSMTSQGEQY
>TRBJ1-1|TRBV11-3
ASSLELQGQAF
>TRBJ2-7|TRBV15
ATSRAGGTVLYEQY
>TRBJ1-1|TRBV5-4
ASSPPGENTEAF